This T cell receptor beta chain came from a study of beta chain features in type 1 diabetes (dated 2018 in TCRdb). Regarding the complete study: Patients and healthy donors did not differ in mean age, gender distribution, total cell number or subset yield. A total of 85 million to 140 million sorted cells were examined across all samples, and a strong correlation was observed between cell number per subset and RNA yield. The study compared TCRB repertoires of sorted circulating CD4+ T cell subsets between recently diagnosed type 1 diabetes patients and matched healthy donors. Naive and central memory subsets were obtained from all 28 donors, but regulatory and stem cell-like memory subsets were isolated from only 8 patients and roughly eight healthy donors.

In the case of this clone: Which antigen it targets is not known. Base quality data are lacking; no much larger clone is found one base away.

Including cysteine and phenylalanine, the CDR3 has 14 amino acids. Only the CDR3 portion is preserved as DNA: 42 bases, with reading frame beginning at the first base. V loses 5 bases at its end and J loses 5 bases; junction bases beyond the gene matches: 8. The germline V gene (reference sequence) provides CDR1 SSHAT and CDR2 FNYEAQ. The entire amount of isolated RNA was reverse transcribed using the High Capacity cDNA Reverse Transcription Kit, so the sequenced TCRB transcripts were expressed ones. Deep immunoSEQ sequencing was applied to naive, central memory and regulatory T cell samples, giving an average of about 3.4 million total reads per sample. After sorted cells were lysed in RLT buffer, RNA was extracted with DNase-treated RNeasy Micro or Mini kits, with the choice depending on cell number. Each cell subset was processed separately to prevent cross-contamination, with patient and healthy donor samples processed together. The immunoSEQ multiplex PCR was used to amplify TCRB sequences from cDNA, generating 87-bp fragments that spanned the CDR3 region. Amplicons were sequenced on the Illumina HiSeq platform. The study's own analysis went as follows. PCR bias was computationally corrected using synthetic template baselines, reads within Hamming distance 2 were collapsed, and singletons that could not be merged were discarded. By aligning reads against IMGT, V, D and J genes, CDR3 length, and insertions or deletions at six rearrangement sites were assigned. Within each subset, clonotype counts were normalized to the number of sorted cells before true diversity and Gini coefficients were calculated with the tcR R package. Repertoire sharing was quantified using the overlap coefficient calculated on TCRB nucleotide sequences. Not all clones reach the TCRdb copy of this immuneACCESS table, which keeps in-frame sequences only. Checked studies attribute under half of the gap to unresolved V genes and leave the rest unexplained. V and J calls and clone size are those listed in that table; D and trimming were worked out from the DNA. This sample gives some 300,000 clones in total; under 8.5% of them show up just once. The top ten clonotypes cover more than 0.9% of the sample.

A single peripheral blood draw of approximately 110 mL on average was collected from each donor into heparinised tubes. A BD FACSAria II was used to sort naive, central memory, regulatory and stem cell-like memory CD4+ T cells with a panel that included CD45RO, CCR7, CD25, CD127, CD95 and CD27. All sorted populations exceeded 98% purity. PBMCs were separated immediately by Lymphoprep density gradient centrifugation and were stained directly, without being cultured. Samples were stained and sorted in pairs, with one healthy donor and one patient per experiment, so that batch effects were minimized. Overall study results and their limits: In all four CD4+ subsets, TCRB CDR3 length was moderately but significantly shorter in type 1 diabetes patients. At VDJ recombination sites, type 1 diabetes patients had fewer insertions and more deleted nucleotides, which implies abnormalities in thymic rearrangement. Because the HLA sub-analyses included only small numbers of individuals, any influence of HLA type on TCRB rearrangement was left unresolved. PCR may preferentially amplify shorter templates, but because patient and control samples were amplified and corrected together, any resulting skew would affect both groups equally. Naive, central memory and regulatory TCRB repertoires appeared to be more similar among patients than among healthy donors. Sequencing cDNA rather than genomic DNA could over-represent highly expressing activated cells, although activation and CD3 levels did not differ between groups.

The sequencing input was central memory CD4+ T cells from blood. The origin of this receptor is a woman aged 18-29 years in good health. The chain is encoded by TRBV7-7 joined to TRBJ2-5; the junction holds 7 bases that match TRBD1. In nucleotides, the sequence is TGTGCCAGCAGCCCACAGGGGTTGTGGGAGACCCAGTACTTC. Its amino acids are CASSPQGLWETQYF. Joined to the reference TRBV7-7 and TRBJ2-5 proteins, this CDR3 gives the full variable domain: GAGVSQSPRYKVTKRGQDVTLRCDPISSHATLYWYQQALGQGPEFLTYFNYEAQPDKSGLPSDRFSAERPEGSISTLTIQRTEQRDSAMYRCASSPQGLWETQYFGPGTRLLVL.